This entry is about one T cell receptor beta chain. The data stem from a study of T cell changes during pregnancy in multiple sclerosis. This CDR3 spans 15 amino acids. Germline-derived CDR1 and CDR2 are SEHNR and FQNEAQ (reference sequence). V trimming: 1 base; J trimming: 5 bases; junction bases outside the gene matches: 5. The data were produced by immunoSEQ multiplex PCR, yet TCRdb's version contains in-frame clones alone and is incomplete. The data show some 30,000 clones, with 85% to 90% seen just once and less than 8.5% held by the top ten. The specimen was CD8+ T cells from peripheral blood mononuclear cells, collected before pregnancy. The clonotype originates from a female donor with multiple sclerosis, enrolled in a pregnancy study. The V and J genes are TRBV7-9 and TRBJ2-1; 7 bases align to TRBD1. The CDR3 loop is CASSLGWTGNNEQFF. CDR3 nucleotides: TGTGCCAGCAGCTTAGGTTGGACAGGTAACAATGAGCAGTTCTTC.